The sequence of this T cell receptor beta chain was determined in a study of PD-L1 blockade in urothelial cancer. Across the study: The patients had undergone anywhere from 0 to 3 prior chemotherapy regimens.

The time point: pretreatment peripheral blood. Profiled with immunoSEQ multiplex PCR; TCRdb holds only in-frame clones, not every one. The data show over 65,000 clones, almost 90% seen once. With respect to this clone: Other nucleotide sequences in the sample specify the same CDR3.

J was trimmed by 0 bases and V by 3 bases; bases with no gene match: 1. CDR1 and CDR2 from the germline V gene are LNHDA and SQIVND (reference sequence). This CDR3 has 15 amino acids. This clonotype originated in a man in his sixties or seventies with urothelial cancer. V gene TRBV19 combines with J gene TRBJ2-2; 7 nucleotides agree with TRBD1. The sample consisted of PBMCs, taken around atezolizumab (anti-PD-L1) treatment. The CDR3 DNA sequence: TGTGCCAGTAGTATTGACAGGGCGAACACCGGGGAGCTGTTTTTT. Amino acids: CASSIDRANTGELFF.